One sample yielded the 26 T cell receptor beta chains listed below, sequenced in a study of T cells in Graves' hyperthyroidism and ophthalmopathy (dated by TCRdb to between 2019 and 2020). The method was multiplex PCR. Sequencer: Illumina HiSeq 2000. Amplification of TCR beta CDR3 regions was carried out from RNA transcripts. The first round of RT-PCR for the TCR CDR3 was performed with the HTBI primer set and the Qiagen OneStep RT-PCR kit. The public reads were run again by TCRdb, first through fastp at Q25 and then through MiXCR, and only productive beta chains were kept. Each CDR3 protein appears once, grouped with its most common genes and DNA. Counted in this sample were about 420,000 distinct CDR3 sequences; roughly 15% of them appeared once. The top ten hold 5.3% of the sample. The specimen sequenced was blood. The origin of the receptors is a woman aged 18 to 35 with Graves' hyperthyroidism.

This clonotype occurred a few times. V gene TRBV29-1 combines with J gene TRBJ1-2, with D perhaps matching TRBD1 (6 bases). The CDR3 is made up of 12 amino acids. With 6 bases removed from V and 4 bases from J, the gap between germline ends came to 12 bases. Germline assignment: CDR1 SQVTM and CDR2 ANQGSEA. The CDR3 sequence: CSVYRVSYGYTF. CDR3 bases: TGCAGCGTATACAGGGTTTCCTATGGCTACACCTTC.

The chain joins TRBV5-6 to TRBJ1-6; no clear D gene. V lost 2 bases to trimming and J lost 7 bases, with 7 bases between them. The CDR3 extends over 13 amino acids. In germline, CDR1 is SGHDT, CDR2 YYEEEE. The CDR3 spells CASSLYGNSPLHF. The CDR3 DNA is TGTGCCAGCAGCTTATACGGCAATTCACCCCTCCACTTT.

This chain uses TRBV5-4 with TRBJ2-1, with 7 bases matching TRBD1. This CDR3 is 15 amino acids long. J lost 6 bases, V lost 4 bases, and 10 bases had no gene match. Germline assignment: CDR1 SGHNT and CDR2 YYREEE (reference sequence). The CDR3: CASSVVVGTANEQFF. The CDR3 DNA follows: TGTGCCAGCAGCGTCGTGGTTGGGACAGCCAATGAGCAGTTCTTC. Full variable domain (missing parts from reference TRBV5-4 and TRBJ2-1): ETGVTQSPTHLIKTRGQQVTLRCSSQSGHNTVSWYQQALGQGPQFIFQYYREEENGRGNFPPRFSGLQFPNYSSELNVNALELDDSALYLCASSVVVGTANEQFFGPGTRLTVL.

The sample holds many counts of this clonotype. The chain recombines TRBV11-1 with TRBJ1-1; D is undetermined. V was clipped by 0 bases and J by 0 bases, with 11 bases between them. This CDR3 is 16 amino acids long. Germline assignment: CDR1 SGHAT and CDR2 FQDESV (reference sequence). CDR3 sequence (DNA): TGTGCCAGCAGCTTAGCGCAGCAGTCCATGAACACTGAAGCTTTCTTT. This encodes CASSLAQQSMNTEAFF.

This clonotype has ten or more counts. The chain recombines TRBV7-9 with TRBJ1-1, with no clear D. This CDR3 is built from 12 residues. Germline loops: CDR1 SEHNR, CDR2 FQNEAQ (reference sequence). Trimming took off 3 bases at V and 1 base at J, with 3 bases between the two ends. DNA of the CDR3: TGTGCCAGCAGCTTGTGGAACACTGAAGCTTTCTTT. Protein sequence: CASSLWNTEAFF.

This clonotype was picked up many times. V usage is TRBV5-1 and J usage is TRBJ1-1, with a possible D match to TRBD1 (5 bases). The CDR3 loop spans 15 amino acids. The germline V gene encodes CDR1 SGHRS and CDR2 YFSETQ. Trimming took off 4 bases at V and 0 bases at J, with 13 bases between the two ends. Here the CDR3 reads CASSPWGTMNTEAFF. As DNA, the CDR3 is TGCGCCAGCAGCCCCTGGGGGACGATGAACACTGAAGCTTTCTTT.

This clonotype was seen ten or more times. The J gene is TRBJ2-7, the V gene TRBV2; 11 bases align to TRBD2. V lost 6 bases, J lost 3 bases, and 7 bases stayed unmatched. The germline V gene has CDR1 SNHLY and CDR2 FYNNEI. The CDR3 loop spans 15 amino acids. The CDR3 region has the DNA TGTGCCAGCAGGGGAGAACTAGCGGGAGTCTACGAGCAGTACTTC. Encoded protein: CASRGELAGVYEQYF.

This clonotype was found a few times. Just one base apart from a much larger clone, this may be a read error. The chain uses TRBV12-3 or TRBV12-4 and TRBJ2-2; 11 bases are a match to TRBD2. This CDR3 spans 17 amino acids. The CDR3 bases are TGTGCCAGCAGTTTCGGTAGCGGGAGGGCCGACACCGGGGAGCTGCTTTTT. Translated, it gives CASSFGSGRADTGELLF.

The genes are TRBV4-3 and TRBJ2-2; the D call may be TRBD1 or TRBD2 (5 bases each). CDR3 size: 14 residues. CDR1 is LGHNA and CDR2 is YSLEER in the germline V gene. The V end lost 6 bases, the J end lost 1 base, and 9 bases lay between the germline ends. CDR3 in DNA: TGCGCCAGCAGGCGAGGGGTGAACACCGGGGAGCTGTTTTTT. The encoded protein is CASRRGVNTGELFF.

Points on this clonotype: A junction end diverges from the germline sequence, so it may reflect a read error. The V call is TRBV5-6, the J call TRBJ2-1; D not resolved. CDR1 and CDR2 (germline): SGHDT, YYEEEE. CDR3 length: 15 residues. The CDR3: CASTLSRSSYNEQLF. CDR3 bases: TGTGCCAGCACCCTTAGTAGAAGCTCCTACAATGAGCAGCTCTTC.

This clonotype was detected ten times or more. The chain is built from TRBV7-2 and TRBJ1-5; the match to TRBD1 covers 9 bases. Germline V gives CDR1 SGHTA, CDR2 FQGNSA. V was clipped by 4 bases and J by 3 bases; unmatched bases: 7. This CDR3 contains 16 residues. The CDR3 loop is CASSSRGTGYNQPQHF. Here the CDR3 DNA reads TGTGCCAGCAGCTCGCGGGGGACAGGGTACAATCAGCCCCAGCATTTT.

This clonotype was counted at least ten times. The rearrangement links TRBV5-6 to TRBJ2-5; 7 bases agree with TRBD2. The ends lost 0 bases at V and 5 bases at J; junction bases unmatched: 7. The CDR3 runs 15 residues. Germline CDR1 SGHDT, CDR2 YYEEEE. As DNA, the CDR3 is TGTGCCAGCAGCTTGGTGGCGGGAGTGACGGAGACCCAGTACTTC. This sequence encodes CASSLVAGVTETQYF.

This chain connects TRBV20-1 to TRBJ1-1; 7 bases match TRBD1. Germline lookup yields CDR1 DFQATT and CDR2 SNEGSKA (reference sequence). The CDR3 spans 13 residues. V trimming: 3 bases; J trimming: 4 bases; junction bases outside the gene matches: 5. CDR3 sequence reads: CSASGTAVTEAFF. The DNA of the CDR3 is TGCAGTGCTAGCGGGACAGCCGTCACTGAAGCTTTCTTT.

This clonotype appeared many times. V and J are TRBV5-1 and TRBJ2-7, with D possibly TRBD1 on 6 matching bases. CDR1 SGHRS and CDR2 YFSETQ come from the germline V gene. CDR3 size: 14 residues. The V end lost 0 bases, the J end lost 5 bases, and 12 bases lay between the germline ends. CDR3 sequence (DNA): TGCGCCAGCAGCTTGGACAGGGTGTCCCACGAGCAGTACTTC. Translated: CASSLDRVSHEQYF.

As regards this clonotype: At one boundary the junction diverges from the germline segment, which might be a read error. The gene calls are TRBV3-1 and TRBJ2-2; the match to TRBD1 covers 8 bases. The germline CDR1 and CDR2 sequences are LGHDT and YNNKEL (reference sequence). CDR3 length equals 16 residues. Here the CDR3 DNA reads TGTGCCAGCAACCAAAAAGGACAGGGTGGTCCCGGGGAGCTGTTTTTT. Encoded protein: CASNQKGQGGPGELFF.

The sample holds many counts of this clonotype. The chain couples TRBV20-1 to TRBJ1-1; TRBD1 agrees at 7 bases. From germline, CDR1 is DFQATT and CDR2 SNEGSKA (reference sequence). V trimming: 6 bases; J trimming: 4 bases; junction bases outside the gene matches: 5. This CDR3 has 12 amino acids. Here the CDR3 reads CSAGTASTEAFF. The DNA of the CDR3 is TGCAGTGCCGGGACAGCTAGCACTGAAGCTTTCTTT.

The chain links TRBV9 to TRBJ2-2, with 8 bases matching TRBD2. The CDR3 is 15 amino acids. Germline CDR1 reads SGDLS; CDR2 reads YYNGEE. V lost 3 bases to trimming and J lost 5 bases; unmatched junction nucleotides: 6. Written as DNA, the CDR3 is TGTGCCAGCAGCGCGAGCGGGAGTCGAACCGGGGAGCTGTTTTTT. Its protein product is CASSASGSRTGELFF.

This clonotype was seen repeatedly, ten times or more. V is TRBV11-2 and J is TRBJ2-7, with 9 positions matching TRBD2. Trimming removed 3 bases from V and 6 bases from J; junction bases left unmatched: 6. The CDR3 consists of 14 residues. In germline, CDR1 is SGHAT, CDR2 FQNNGV. CDR3 amino acids: CASSLSGRSGEQYF. For the CDR3, the DNA is TGTGCCAGCAGCTTGAGCGGGAGGTCTGGCGAGCAGTACTTC. Using reference TRBV11-2 and TRBJ2-7 for the parts outside the CDR3, the full variable domain is EAGVAQSPRYKIIEKRQSVAFWCNPISGHATLYWYQQILGQGPKLLIQFQNNGVVDDSQLPKDRFSAERLKGVDSTLKIQPAKLEDSAVYLCASSLSGRSGEQYFGPGTRLTVT.

This clonotype was recorded a few times. The chain joins TRBV7-9 to TRBJ2-1, with 10 bases identical to TRBD2. The CDR3 runs 16 residues. Germline CDR1 reads SEHNR; CDR2 reads FQNEAQ (reference sequence). The CDR3, as DNA: TGTACCATAGGAGGGGGTGCTAGCGGGAGAGACAATGAGCAGTTCTTC. This gives the protein CTIGGGASGRDNEQFF.

This clonotype showed up many times. V and J are TRBV5-8 and TRBJ2-7; 8 bases align to TRBD1. The V and J ends lost 4 bases and 2 bases, in that order; junction bases with no gene match: 5. This CDR3 contains 14 residues. Germline V gene lookup returns CDR1 SGHTS and CDR2 YDEGEE. The DNA for the CDR3 is TGTGCCAGCAGCCAAGACAGGGGAACCTACGAGCAGTACTTC. It encodes CASSQDRGTYEQYF.

In this sample, this clonotype turned up a few times. V is TRBV20-1 and J is TRBJ2-7; the D gene is possibly TRBD2 (6 bases). Trimming pared 2 bases from V and 5 bases from J, leaving 13 bases between. The germline V gene has CDR1 DFQATT and CDR2 SNEGSKA (reference sequence). This CDR3 is built from 13 residues. DNA for the CDR3: TGCAGTGCTAGAATCCCTAGCGCCAACGAGCAGTACTTC. It yields the protein CSARIPSANEQYF.

A word on this clonotype: A read error may produce the germline difference seen at one junction end. The genes are TRBV7-2 and TRBJ1-6; maybe TRBD1 (5 bases). The CDR3 has 15 amino acids. The germline V gene has CDR1 SGHTA and CDR2 FQGNSA. Here the CDR3 reads CASSQARATGSPPHF. The DNA for the CDR3 is TGCGCCAGCAGCCAAGCAAGAGCAACAGGTTCACCCCCCCACTTT.

This clonotype showed up just a few times. This clone may be a read error of a much larger clone one base away. This chain uses TRBV20-1 with TRBJ2-3; D might be TRBD2 (6 bases). The CDR3 totals 15 residues. The V gene lost 2 bases and the J gene lost 5 bases, with 17 bases spanning the gap. Germline loops: CDR1 DFQATT, CDR2 SNEGSKA (reference sequence). The CDR3 is CSARSLALGRDTQYF. The CDR3 coding sequence is TGCAGTGCTAGATCCCTAGCGCTGGGCAGAGATACGCAGTATTTT.

The sample holds many counts of this clonotype. This chain joins TRBV27 and TRBJ2-5; 7 bases are shared with TRBD1. CDR3 length: 13 residues. The germline CDR1 and CDR2 sequences are MNHEY and SMNVEV (reference sequence). V gave up 6 bases and J gave up 3 bases; unmatched junction bases: 4. Here the CDR3 DNA reads TGTGCCAGCAGCCGGGACAGTGAAGAGACCCAGTACTTC. It codes for CASSRDSEETQYF.

This clonotype showed up many times. The chain employs TRBV2 and TRBJ2-7; no reliable D call. Looked up from germline, CDR1 is SNHLY and CDR2 is FYNNEI. V shed 5 bases and J shed 7 bases, with 24 bases lying between them. The CDR3 length is 16 residues. The CDR3, as DNA: TGTGCCAGCAGTACTAAAAAGACCGGACCCCAAAGGGAGCAGTACTTC. Its protein is CASSTKKTGPQREQYF.

Notes on this clonotype: This clone may be a read error of a much larger clone one base away. The J gene is TRBJ1-5, the V gene TRBV10-3; the D is unclear. The length of the CDR3 is 14 residues. CDR1 and CDR2 from the germline V gene are ENHRY and SYGVKD. DNA of the CDR3: TGTACCATCAGTGGCCTTCCGGGGAATCAGCCCCAGCATTTT. Its translation: CTISGLPGNQPQHF.